This section outlines one TCR beta chain sequence together with its context. Its cognate antigen has yet to be identified. Base quality data are lacking; no much larger clone is found one base away. This entry is derived from a study of T cell responses to AZD1222 COVID-19 vaccine (dated by TCRdb to about 2021). Looking at the study overall: AZD1222 recipients with second doses at about 4 weeks or about 12 weeks were pooled, because spike-specific TCR depth and breadth did not differ between schedules. A total of more than 230 trial participants underwent TCR sequencing, of whom 207 received two doses of AZD1222 and roughly 25 received two doses of the MenACWY control vaccine. Trial participants were enrolled into age subgroups of 18-55, 56-69 and 70-plus years, which contained roughly 150, 30 and 60 TCR-sequenced participants, respectively. Broader findings and caveats from the paper: Participants were mostly white British, with more females than males. The authors suggested clonal diversity may have been underestimated. The whole spike protein was spanned by vaccine-associated CD4 TCRs, and dominant responses were seen in regions 160-218 and 743-854. After two AZD1222 doses, both the breadth and the depth of spike-specific TCRs were significantly higher than at day 0 and than in MenACWY recipients. Nearly half of unique spike-specific TCRs reportedly recognized epitopes outside regions mutated in the B.1.351 and B.1.1.7 variants. Because no day 14 peak-response samples were available, repertoires were characterized only after the peak T cell response. Conclusions about previously exposed vaccinees were limited because only a handful of AZD1222 recipients were SARS-CoV-2 seropositive at baseline. The 56-69-year group was small, and its depth increase did not reach significance, likely because of low power.

The junction carries 12 bases between V and J, which are trimmed by 0 bases and 2 bases respectively. From cysteine to phenylalanine, the CDR3 is 15 amino acids long. Only the CDR3 DNA is retained, 45 bases long and in frame from the first base. Based on the germline V gene, the CDR1 and CDR2 sequences are SGDLS and YYNGEE. The intended sense of this specimen's time point label: baseline before first vaccination. Vaccinee samples came from UK trials COV001 and COV002, including a single-blind randomized controlled phase 2/3 trial of AZD1222 (ChAdOx1 nCoV-19) in healthy adults. Trial participant PBMC samples were collected at day 0 and day 28 after the second dose for TCRbeta chain sequencing. The CDR3 regions of human TCRbeta chains were analyzed by immunosequencing. The authors processed their data as follows. Repertoire TCRs were matched against a reference library of SARS-CoV-2-specific TCRs generated with the MIRA antigen-specificity platform. Breadth was defined as the fraction of unique TCRs that were SARS-CoV-2-associated. Depth was defined as the fraction of total T cells that were SARS-CoV-2-associated. Using the MIRA data, each spike-specific TCR was mapped to the spike region that the TCR reacts to and placed in a CD4 or CD8 class. Log10-transformed breadth and depth values were compared by one-way ANOVA with Sidak's multiple comparisons tests. TCRdb provides this immuneACCESS table in a form limited to in-frame rearrangements. Some clones are lacking; in checked studies, under half of them reflect an unresolved V gene, and why the rest are absent is not known. V and J calls and clone size come straight from that table; D and trimming were deduced from the DNA. The sample contains about 86,000 clones, roughly 86% of them found a single time. Roughly 5.2% of the sample lies in the top ten.

This sequence was found in an adult in good health. The sequence links TRBV9 to TRBJ2-7; a tentative D match to TRBD1 spans 6 bases. Source: peripheral blood, taken on day 0 of AZD1222 vaccination. CDR3 reads: CASSVGQGSTYEQYF. DNA sequence: TGTGCCAGCAGCGTAGGGCAGGGGTCAACCTACGAGCAGTACTTC.